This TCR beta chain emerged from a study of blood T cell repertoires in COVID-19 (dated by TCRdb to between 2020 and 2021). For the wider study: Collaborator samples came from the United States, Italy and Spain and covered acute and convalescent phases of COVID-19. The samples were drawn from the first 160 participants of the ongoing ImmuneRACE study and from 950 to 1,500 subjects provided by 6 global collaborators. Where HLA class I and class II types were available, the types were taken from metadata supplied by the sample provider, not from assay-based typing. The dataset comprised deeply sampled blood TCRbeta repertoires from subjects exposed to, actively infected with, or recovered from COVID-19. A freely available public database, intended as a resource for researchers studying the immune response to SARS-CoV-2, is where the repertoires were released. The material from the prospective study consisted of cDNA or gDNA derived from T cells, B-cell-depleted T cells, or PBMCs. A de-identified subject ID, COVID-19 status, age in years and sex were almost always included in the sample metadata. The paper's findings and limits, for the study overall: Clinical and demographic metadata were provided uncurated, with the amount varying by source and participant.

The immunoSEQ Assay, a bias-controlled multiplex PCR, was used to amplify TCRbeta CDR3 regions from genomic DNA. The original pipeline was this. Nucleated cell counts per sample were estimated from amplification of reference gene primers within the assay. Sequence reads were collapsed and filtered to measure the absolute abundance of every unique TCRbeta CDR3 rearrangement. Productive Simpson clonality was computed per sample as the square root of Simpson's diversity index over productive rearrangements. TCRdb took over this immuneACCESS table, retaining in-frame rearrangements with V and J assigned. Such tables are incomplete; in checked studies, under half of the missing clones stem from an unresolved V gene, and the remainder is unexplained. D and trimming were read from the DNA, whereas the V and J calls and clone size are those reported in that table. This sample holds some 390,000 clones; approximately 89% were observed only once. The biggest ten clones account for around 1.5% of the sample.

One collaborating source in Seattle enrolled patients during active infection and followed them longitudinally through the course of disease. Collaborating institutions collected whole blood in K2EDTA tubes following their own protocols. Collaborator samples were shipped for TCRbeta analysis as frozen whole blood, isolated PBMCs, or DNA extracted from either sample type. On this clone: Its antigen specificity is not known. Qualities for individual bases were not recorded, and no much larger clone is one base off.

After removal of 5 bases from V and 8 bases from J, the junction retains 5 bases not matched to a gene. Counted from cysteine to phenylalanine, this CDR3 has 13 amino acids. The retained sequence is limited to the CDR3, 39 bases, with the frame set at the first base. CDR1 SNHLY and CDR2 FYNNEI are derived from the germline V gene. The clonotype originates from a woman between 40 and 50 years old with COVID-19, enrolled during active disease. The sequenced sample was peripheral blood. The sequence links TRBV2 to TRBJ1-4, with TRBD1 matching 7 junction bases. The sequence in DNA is TGTGCCAGCAGTATACAGGGGCTCGAAAAACTGTTTTTT. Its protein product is CASSIQGLEKLFF.